This T cell receptor (beta chain) derives from a study of beta chain features in type 1 diabetes. Study-level results: Shorter TCRB CDR3s, moderately but significantly so, were found in Type 1 diabetes patients in all four CD4+ subsets. The study found fewer insertions and more deletions at VDJ junctions in type 1 diabetes patients. The naive, central memory and Treg TCRB repertoires looked more alike in patients than they did in healthy donors. Any HLA type influence on TCRB rearrangement was left unresolved here.

With respect to this clone: Its antigen is currently unknown.

Sequencing targeted expressed TCRB transcripts, as all isolated RNA had been reverse transcribed. The data were produced by immunoSEQ multiplex PCR, yet TCRdb's version contains in-frame clones alone and is incomplete. The repertoire has about 160,000 clones, 63% of them found once; the top ten carry 0.08% to 0.1%. Deletions cut 5 bases from V and 0 bases from J, with 13 bases between. This CDR3 is built from 15 residues. Germline V lookup: CDR1 SEHNR, CDR2 FQNEAQ (reference sequence). One heparinised blood draw averaging about 110 mL was given by each donor. This TCR was sampled from a man aged 30 to 39 with type 1 diabetes. The source material was naive CD4+ T cells from blood. V gene TRBV7-9 combines with J gene TRBJ2-5; D unresolved. The CDR3 coding sequence is TGTGCCAGCAGCGGAAGGGTCCCGTACCAAGAGACCCAGTACTTC. Protein sequence: CASSGRVPYQETQYF.